This T cell receptor (beta chain) was profiled in a study of Graves' ophthalmopathy and Graves' hyperthyroidism. RNA transcripts were the template, and TCR beta CDR3 regions were amplified from them. An initial RT-PCR round employing HTBI primers preceded a second-round multiplex PCR. MiXCR was run by TCRdb on the multiplex PCR reads, yielding one entry per CDR3 protein. The data contain roughly 480,000 distinct CDR3 sequences, approximately 15% of them singletons. Ineligible for inclusion were patients with other autoimmune diseases, uncontrolled infections, pregnancy or lactation. Orbital computed tomography and thyroid ultrasound, along with TRAb, serum thyroxine and clinical symptoms, underpinned diagnosis. Germline CDR1 and CDR2: SGHAT and FQNNGV. The length of the CDR3 is 17 residues. J was trimmed by 4 bases and V by 8 bases; bases with no gene match: 18. General study results and limits: With roughly 65% sensitivity and approximately 72% specificity, the model predicted ophthalmopathy progression. Blood also harbored most expanded thyroid clonotypes above 0.001 frequency.

Ten or more counts support this clonotype. Its cognate antigen is unknown. Sequences were obtained from blood. The receptor comes from a woman younger than 45 with Graves' ophthalmopathy. The gene calls are TRBV11-2 and TRBJ1-2; 8 bases are a match to TRBD1. The CDR3 coding sequence is TGTGCCAGCGGCGTCGACAGGGGAATGAGAAGGAGCTATGGCTACACCTTC. Protein product: CASGVDRGMRRSYGYTF.